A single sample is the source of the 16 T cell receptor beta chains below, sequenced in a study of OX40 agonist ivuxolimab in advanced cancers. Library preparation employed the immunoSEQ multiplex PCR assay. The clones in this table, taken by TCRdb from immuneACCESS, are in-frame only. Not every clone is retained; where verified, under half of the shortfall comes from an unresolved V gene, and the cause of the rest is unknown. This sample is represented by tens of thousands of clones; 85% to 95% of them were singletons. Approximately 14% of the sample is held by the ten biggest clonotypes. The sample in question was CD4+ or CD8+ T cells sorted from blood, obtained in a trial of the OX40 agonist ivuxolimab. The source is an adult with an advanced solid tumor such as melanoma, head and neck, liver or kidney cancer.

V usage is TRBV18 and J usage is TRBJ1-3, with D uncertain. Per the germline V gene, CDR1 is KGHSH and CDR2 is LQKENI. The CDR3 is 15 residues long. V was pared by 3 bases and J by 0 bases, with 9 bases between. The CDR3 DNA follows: TGTGCCAGCTCACCGACATTGGCCTCTGGAAACACCATATATTTT. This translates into CASSPTLASGNTIYF.

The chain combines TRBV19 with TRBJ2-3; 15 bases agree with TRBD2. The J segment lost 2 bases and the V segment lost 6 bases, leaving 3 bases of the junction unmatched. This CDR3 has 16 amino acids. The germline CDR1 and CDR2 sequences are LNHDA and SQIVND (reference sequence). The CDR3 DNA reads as TGTGCCAGTAGATGGACTAGCGGGAGGGACACAGATACGCAGTATTTT. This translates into CASRWTSGRDTDTQYF.

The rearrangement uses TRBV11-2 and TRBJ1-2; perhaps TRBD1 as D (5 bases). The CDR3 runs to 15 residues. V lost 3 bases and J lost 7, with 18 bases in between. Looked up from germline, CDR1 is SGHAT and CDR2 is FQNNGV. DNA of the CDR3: TGTGCCAGCAGCTTCGGGACTCAAGGAGGGAGTGGCTACACCTTC. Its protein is CASSFGTQGGSGYTF.

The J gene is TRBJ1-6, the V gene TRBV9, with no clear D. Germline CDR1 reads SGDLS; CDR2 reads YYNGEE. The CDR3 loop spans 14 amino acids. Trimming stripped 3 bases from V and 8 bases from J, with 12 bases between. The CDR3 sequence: CASSGTTSYSPLHF. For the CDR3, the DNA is TGTGCCAGCAGCGGGACGACCTCGTATTCACCCCTCCACTTT.

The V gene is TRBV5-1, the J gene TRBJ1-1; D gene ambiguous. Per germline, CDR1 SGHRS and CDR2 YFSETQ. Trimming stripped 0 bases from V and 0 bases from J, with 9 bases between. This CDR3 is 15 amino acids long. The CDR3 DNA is TGCGCCAGCAGCTTGGCCGCGGGTTTGAACACTGAAGCTTTCTTT. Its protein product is CASSLAAGLNTEAFF.

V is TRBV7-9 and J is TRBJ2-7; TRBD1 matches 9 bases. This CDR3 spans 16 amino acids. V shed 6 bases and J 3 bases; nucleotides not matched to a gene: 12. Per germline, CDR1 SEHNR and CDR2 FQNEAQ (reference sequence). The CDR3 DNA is TGTGCCAGCAGGAAACAGGGGGCGAACCCCCACTACGAGCAGTACTTC. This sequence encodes CASRKQGANPHYEQYF.

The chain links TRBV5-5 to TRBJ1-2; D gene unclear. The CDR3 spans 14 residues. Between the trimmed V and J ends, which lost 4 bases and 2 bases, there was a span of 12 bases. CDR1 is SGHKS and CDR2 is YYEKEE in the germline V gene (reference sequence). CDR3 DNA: TGTGCCAGCAGCCTCCAAGGCGGCAACTATGGCTACACCTTC. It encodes CASSLQGGNYGYTF.

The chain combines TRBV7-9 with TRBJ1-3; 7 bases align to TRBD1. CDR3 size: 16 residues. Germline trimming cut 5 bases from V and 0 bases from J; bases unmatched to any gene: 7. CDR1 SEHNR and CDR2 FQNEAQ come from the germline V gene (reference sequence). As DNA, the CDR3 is TGTGCCAGCAGCAGGGAACAGGGGTACTCTGGAAACACCATATATTTT. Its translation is CASSREQGYSGNTIYF.

The CDR3 nucleotides are TGCGCCAGCAGCTTTTCAGCTTCCCTAGCCAAAAACATTCAGTACTTC. This sequence encodes CASSFSASLAKNIQYF. The genes are TRBV5-1 and TRBJ2-4; D remains unclear. From germline, CDR1 is SGHRS and CDR2 YFSETQ. Trimming left V 2 bases short and J 0 bases short, with 12 bases between. The CDR3 loop spans 16 amino acids.

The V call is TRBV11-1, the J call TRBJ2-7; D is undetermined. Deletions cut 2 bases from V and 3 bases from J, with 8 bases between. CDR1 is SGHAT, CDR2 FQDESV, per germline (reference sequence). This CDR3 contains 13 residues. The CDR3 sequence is CASSLLPGYEQYF. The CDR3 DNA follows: TGTGCCAGCAGCTTACTACCGGGCTACGAGCAGTACTTC. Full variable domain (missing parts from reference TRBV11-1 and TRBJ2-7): EAEVAQSPRYKITEKSQAVAFWCDPISGHATLYWYRQILGQGPELLVQFQDESVVDDSQLPKDRFSAERLKGVDSTLKIQPAELGDSAMYLCASSLLPGYEQYFGPGTRLTVT.

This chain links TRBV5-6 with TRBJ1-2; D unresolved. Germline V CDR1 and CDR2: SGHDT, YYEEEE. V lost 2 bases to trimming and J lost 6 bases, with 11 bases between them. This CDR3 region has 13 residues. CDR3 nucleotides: TGTGCCAGCAGCTTCGCCAGGCATGATGGCTACACCTTC. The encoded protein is CASSFARHDGYTF.

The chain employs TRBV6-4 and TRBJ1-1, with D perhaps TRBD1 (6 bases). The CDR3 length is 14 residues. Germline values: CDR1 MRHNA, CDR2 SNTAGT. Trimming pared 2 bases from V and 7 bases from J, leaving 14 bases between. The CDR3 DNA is TGTGCCAGCAGTGACCCAACCACAGGGAGTGAAGCTTTCTTT. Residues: CASSDPTTGSEAFF.

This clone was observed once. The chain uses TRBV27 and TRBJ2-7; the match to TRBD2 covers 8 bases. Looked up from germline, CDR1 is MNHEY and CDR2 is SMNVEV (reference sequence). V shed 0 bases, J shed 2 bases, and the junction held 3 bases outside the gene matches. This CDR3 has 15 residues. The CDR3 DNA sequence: TGTGCCAGCAGTTTATCAGCGGGAGCGGCCTACGAGCAGTACTTC. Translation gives CASSLSAGAAYEQYF.

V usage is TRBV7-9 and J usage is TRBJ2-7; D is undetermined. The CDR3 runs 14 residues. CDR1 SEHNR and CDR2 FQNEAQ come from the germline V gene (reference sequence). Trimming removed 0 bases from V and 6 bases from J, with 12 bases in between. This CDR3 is CASSLALIGVEQYF. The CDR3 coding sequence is TGTGCCAGCAGCTTAGCTCTGATTGGGGTCGAGCAGTACTTC.

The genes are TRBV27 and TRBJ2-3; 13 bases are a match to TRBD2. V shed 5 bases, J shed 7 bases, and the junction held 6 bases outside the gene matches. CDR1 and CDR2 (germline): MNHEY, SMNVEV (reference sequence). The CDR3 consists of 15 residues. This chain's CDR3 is CASSPTSGRVYTQYF. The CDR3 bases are TGTGCCAGCAGTCCTACTAGCGGGAGGGTGTATACGCAGTATTTT.

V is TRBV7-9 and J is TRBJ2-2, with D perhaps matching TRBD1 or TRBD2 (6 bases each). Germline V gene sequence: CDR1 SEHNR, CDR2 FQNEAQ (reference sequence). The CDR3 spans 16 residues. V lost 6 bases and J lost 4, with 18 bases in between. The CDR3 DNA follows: TGTGCCAGCAGTACCAGGTCGGGGGCGGGCACCGGGGAGCTGTTTTTT. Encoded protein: CASSTRSGAGTGELFF. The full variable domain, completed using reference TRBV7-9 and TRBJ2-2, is DTGVSQNPRHKITKRGQNVTFRCDPISEHNRLYWYRQTLGQGPEFLTYFQNEAQLEKSRLLSDRFSAERPKGSFSTLEIQRTEQGDSAMYLCASSTRSGAGTGELFFGEGSRLTVL.